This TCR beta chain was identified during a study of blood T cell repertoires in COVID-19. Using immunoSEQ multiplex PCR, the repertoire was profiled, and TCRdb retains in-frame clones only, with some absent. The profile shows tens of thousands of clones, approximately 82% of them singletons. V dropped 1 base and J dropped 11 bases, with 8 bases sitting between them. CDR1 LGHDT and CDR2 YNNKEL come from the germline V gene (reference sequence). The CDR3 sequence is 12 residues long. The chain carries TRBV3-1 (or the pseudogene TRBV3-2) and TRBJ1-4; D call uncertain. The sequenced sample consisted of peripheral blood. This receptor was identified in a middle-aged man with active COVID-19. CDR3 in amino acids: CASSQGGLKLFF. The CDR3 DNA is TGTGCCAGCAGCCAAGGAGGGTTGAAACTGTTTTTT.